The clone carrying this TCR beta chain was detected a few times. TCRdb processed the 5' RACE reads anew with MiXCR; each CDR3 protein has one entry. The repertoire has more than 300,000 distinct CDR3 sequences, about 20% of them found once; the top ten carry 21%. These data originate in a study of T-cell memory formation after mild COVID-19. This CDR3 has 16 residues. With 5 bases removed from V and 5 bases from J, the gap between germline ends came to 18 bases. The chain uses TRBV12-3 or TRBV12-4 and TRBJ1-4; D call uncertain. Sequencing input: PBMCs or a T cell subset sorted from them (not recorded which). The receptor comes from a man aged 18-30 years who had mild COVID-19 (a few samples of this study predate the infection). Cell type and time point are not known. CDR3 nucleotide sequence: TGTGCCAGCAGTCCGGGTCCAGGTCGTCCCAATGAAAAACTGTTTTTT. This translates into CASSPGPGRPNEKLFF.